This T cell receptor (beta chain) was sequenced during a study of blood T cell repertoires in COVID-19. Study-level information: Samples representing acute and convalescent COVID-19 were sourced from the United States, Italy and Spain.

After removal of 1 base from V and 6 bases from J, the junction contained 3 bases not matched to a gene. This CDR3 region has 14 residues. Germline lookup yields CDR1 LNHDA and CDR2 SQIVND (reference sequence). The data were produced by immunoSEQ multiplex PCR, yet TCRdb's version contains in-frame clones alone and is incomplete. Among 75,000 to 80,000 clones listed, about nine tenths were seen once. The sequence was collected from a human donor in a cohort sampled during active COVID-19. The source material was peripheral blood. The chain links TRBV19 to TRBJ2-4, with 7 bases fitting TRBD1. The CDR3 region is CASSIARDRNIQYF. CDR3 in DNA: TGTGCCAGTAGTATAGCAAGGGACAGAAACATTCAGTACTTC.